This TCR beta chain was identified in a study of T-cell reconstitution after alpha-beta-depleted transplantation in children. The V gene lost 5 bases and the J gene lost 7 bases, with 14 bases spanning the gap. The germline V gene has CDR1 SEHNR and CDR2 FQNEAQ (reference sequence). The CDR3 contains 14 residues. Unique molecular identifiers were built into the TCRbeta library. TCRdb itself ran the PCR reads through MiXCR, one entry per CDR3 protein. Seen here are 800,000 to 1,000,000 distinct CDR3 sequences, about 29% observed once, and the top ten hold over 25%. J is TRBJ1-4 and V is TRBV7-9; no clear D. This TCR came from a boy younger than two who had a stem cell transplant for SCID, so the T cells may come from the graft donor. Sequences were derived from PBMCs, mostly from graft donor cells, sampled 360 days after TCRalphabeta/CD19-depleted stem cell transplant. For the CDR3, the DNA is TGTGCCAGCAGCCCGGGAGGCTATGCTGAAAAACTGTTTTTT. Protein: CASSPGGYAEKLFF.